This T cell receptor (beta chain) was sequenced during a study of blood T cell repertoires in COVID-19. Study summary: Samples came from the United States, Italy and Spain, spanning acute and convalescent COVID-19.

Germline assignment: CDR1 SNHLY and CDR2 FYNNEI. The CDR3 is 14 amino acids. V was pared by 7 bases and J by 7 bases, with 10 bases of the junction left unmatched. Methods used by the authors: Using reference gene primer amplification, nucleated cell counts were estimated. Profiling relied on immunoSEQ multiplex PCR, and the TCRdb table lists in-frame clones only, not all of them. The V and J calls and the clone size are those of that table, but D and trimming were determined from the DNA. Of approximately 150,000 clones listed, around 82% are singletons. The TCR was taken from a woman aged 45-65 years with acute or convalescent COVID-19. The V call is TRBV2, the J call TRBJ2-1, with 7 bases matching TRBD1. Material for sequencing was peripheral blood. CDR3 in DNA: TGTGCCAGCATCGAGACGACAGGGCGAAATGAGCAGTTCTTC. Translation gives CASIETTGRNEQFF.